This T cell receptor beta chain stems from a study of blood T cells in healthy people across ages. Study at large: Template switching recovered approximately one barcoded beta molecule for every two T cells. Study conclusions and caveats: Diversity was estimated from one million T cells, and these estimates were considered underestimates. The fall in TCR beta diversity per million T cells was roughly linear with age.

A note on this clonotype: Its antigen is not identified. At one boundary the junction diverges from the germline segment, which might be a read error.

CDR1 SEHNR and CDR2 FQNEAQ come from the germline V gene (reference sequence). This CDR3 contains 15 residues. Sample-barcoded 5' priming and a J-beta primer mix drove a second PCR of about 6 to 12 cycles. Researchers report that a template-switch adaptor with 12 random nucleotides tagged each cDNA molecule. TCRdb reanalysed the 5' RACE reads using MiXCR and keeps one entry per CDR3 protein. This repertoire shows about 1.8 million distinct CDR3 sequences, around 48% found once; its top ten account for less than 2.5%. The V call is TRBV7-9, the J call TRBJ2-1, with a tentative D call TRBD2 (7 bases). The origin of this receptor is a woman aged 40 to 50 in good health. What was sequenced was blood. Here the CDR3 DNA reads TGTGCCGGCAGCGGCGGGGGCCATACGGACAAGGAGCAGTTCTTC. Protein product: CAGSGGGHTDKEQFF.